One and the same sample provided the 23 T cell receptor beta chains below, sequenced in a study of control samples from healthy donors and cancer patients. Clones were sequenced by immunoSEQ multiplex PCR, and TCRdb holds only the in-frame ones, with some missing. The top ten hold approximately 8.6% of the sample, which has under 150,000 clones, more than 85% seen once. Input material: blood. The receptors come from a woman between 25 and 40 years old in good health.

The chain carries TRBV4-2 and TRBJ1-2; maybe TRBD1 (5 bases). Germline CDR1 and CDR2: LGHNA and YNFKEQ. The CDR3 runs to 13 residues. Trimming removed 5 bases at V and 9 bases at J, with 16 bases between. CDR3 DNA sequence: TGTGCCAGCAGCGGTGACAGTTCCGGGAGCTACACCTTC. Its translation: CASSGDSSGSYTF.

This clone was counted a single time. J is TRBJ2-1 and V is TRBV7-7; the D gene is possibly TRBD1 (6 bases). The CDR3 is made up of 15 amino acids. V was pared by 5 bases and J by 9 bases, with 20 bases between. Per the germline V gene, CDR1 is SSHAT and CDR2 is FNYEAQ (reference sequence). The chain's CDR3 is CASSPLRARDTEQFF. CDR3 DNA: TGTGCCAGCAGCCCGCTTCGGGCGAGGGACACTGAGCAGTTCTTC.

The chain employs TRBV28 and TRBJ1-1, with 8 nucleotides matching TRBD1. The CDR3 is 13 residues long. V shed 11 bases, J shed 0 bases, and the junction held 5 bases outside the gene matches. CDR1 is MDHEN and CDR2 is SYDVKM in the germline V gene. CDR3 sequence reads: CAGTTGVNTEAFF. As DNA, the CDR3 is TGTGCCGGAACGACAGGGGTGAACACTGAAGCTTTCTTT.

The chain uses TRBV30 and TRBJ2-1; 10 nucleotides align to TRBD2. The junction had 11 bases not matched to a gene; V was cut back by 0 bases and J by 0 bases. This CDR3 is 19 amino acids long. Germline loops: CDR1 GTSNPN, CDR2 SVGIG (reference sequence). CDR3 in amino acids: CAWSVPSGRALGSYNEQFF. CDR3 nucleotides: TGTGCCTGGAGTGTACCCAGCGGGAGGGCCCTCGGCTCCTACAATGAGCAGTTCTTC.

The rearrangement joins TRBV24-1 to TRBJ1-2; tentatively, D is TRBD1 (5 bases). The CDR3 extends over 14 amino acids. V lost 3 bases to trimming and J lost 4 bases, with 11 bases between them. Germline values: CDR1 KGHDR, CDR2 SFDVKD. CDR3 loop: CATSDTGRVYGYTF. The CDR3 nucleotides read TGTGCCACCAGTGATACGGGGCGCGTCTATGGCTACACCTTC.

This sequence joins TRBV10-3 and TRBJ1-3; tentatively, D is TRBD1 (5 bases). The CDR3 runs to 14 residues. Germline CDR1 ENHRY, CDR2 SYGVKD. Trimming removed 3 bases at V and 4 bases at J, with 10 bases between. In DNA, the CDR3 is TGTGCCATCAGTGAACCAGGGTTGGGAAACACCATATATTTT. It yields the protein CAISEPGLGNTIYF.

This sequence joins TRBV6-5 and TRBJ2-7; D is unresolved. There are 13 residues in the CDR3. The V end lost 4 bases, the J end lost 4 bases, and 11 bases lay between the germline ends. The germline gives CDR1 MNHEY, CDR2 SVGAGI. The CDR3 protein is CASSSLMLYEQYF. As DNA, the CDR3 is TGTGCCAGCAGTTCTTTAATGCTGTACGAGCAGTACTTC.

This chain connects TRBV5-4 to TRBJ2-6; the match to TRBD1 covers 8 bases. The V gene end was trimmed by 10 bases and the J gene end by 2 bases; junction bases not matched to a gene: 8. Per the germline V gene, CDR1 is SGHNT and CDR2 is YYREEE (reference sequence). CDR3 length equals 15 residues. CDR3 in amino acids: CAGSQGGTGANVLTF. CDR3 sequence (DNA): TGTGCCGGGTCACAGGGGGGCACTGGGGCCAACGTCCTGACTTTC.

This clone was observed a single time. The chain carries TRBV12-3 or TRBV12-4 and TRBJ1-1; tentatively, D is TRBD1 (5 bases). The CDR3 has 13 amino acids. Between the trimmed V and J ends, which lost 5 bases and 6 bases, there was a span of 13 bases. CDR3 sequence: CASSRQVRAEAFF. The DNA of the CDR3 is TGTGCCAGCAGTCGACAAGTCAGGGCTGAAGCTTTCTTT.

V usage is TRBV2 and J usage is TRBJ2-5; a possible D gene is TRBD2 (5 bases). CDR3 length: 15 residues. The germline V and J ends were trimmed by 4 bases and 4 bases, with 16 bases remaining between them. Germline CDR1 reads SNHLY; CDR2 reads FYNNEI. CDR3 sequence (DNA): TGTGCCAGCAGTGCCCGACTAAAGGCCTCAGAGACCCAGTACTTC. Translation: CASSARLKASETQYF.

This clone was detected once. The chain recombines TRBV2 with TRBJ2-7, with TRBD1 as a possible D gene (5 bases). The V gene lost 7 bases and the J gene lost 3 bases, with 16 bases spanning the gap. Germline V gene sequence: CDR1 SNHLY, CDR2 FYNNEI. The CDR3 has 14 amino acids. CDR3 nucleotide sequence: TGTGCCAGCATCCCGACAGCTTTGAGCTACGAGCAGTACTTC. Amino acids: CASIPTALSYEQYF.

This clone has just one count. V is TRBV30 and J is TRBJ2-1, with TRBD2 identical over 8 bases. Germline V CDR1 and CDR2: GTSNPN, SVGIG (reference sequence). V trimming: 2 bases; J trimming: 15 bases; junction bases outside the gene matches: 18. The CDR3 runs 15 residues. The CDR3 region is CAWSLQGLASSERFF. CDR3 DNA sequence: TGTGCCTGGAGTCTCCAAGGACTAGCTTCCTCAGAACGGTTCTTC. Supplemented by reference TRBV30 and TRBJ2-1, the full variable domain reads SQTIHQWPATLVQPVGSPLSLECTVEGTSNPNLYWYRQAAGRGLQLLFYSVGIGQISSEVPQNLSASRPQDRQFILSSKKLLLSDSGFYLCAWSLQGLASSERFFGPGTRLTVL.

The chain combines TRBV4-2 with TRBJ1-1; a possible D gene is TRBD1 (5 bases). In germline, CDR1 is LGHNA, CDR2 YNFKEQ. This CDR3 spans 16 amino acids. V lost 1 base to trimming and J lost 4 bases, with 16 bases between them. In DNA, the CDR3 is TGTGCCAGCAGCCAAGTGTCAGGGTCCTGGGGCACTGAAGCTTTCTTT. Its protein product is CASSQVSGSWGTEAFF.

The CDR3 reads CASSLGGEGYNEQFF. As DNA, the CDR3 is TGTGCCAGCAGCTTAGGGGGCGAGGGGTACAATGAGCAGTTCTTC. This chain uses TRBV11-2 with TRBJ2-1; D could derive from TRBD1 or TRBD2 (5 bases each). Germline V gene lookup returns CDR1 SGHAT and CDR2 FQNNGV. Between the trimmed V and J ends, which lost 1 base and 4 bases, there was a span of 11 bases. The CDR3 is 15 residues long.

The chain carries TRBV28 and TRBJ2-2; D call uncertain. CDR3 length: 12 amino acids. CDR1 is MDHEN and CDR2 is SYDVKM in the germline V gene. With 3 bases removed from V and 9 bases from J, the gap between germline ends came to 8 bases. CDR3 sequence: CASSLGVRELFF. The DNA for the CDR3 is TGTGCCAGCAGTTTGGGCGTTCGGGAGCTGTTTTTT.

The chain couples TRBV28 to TRBJ2-7; D tentatively reads TRBD1 or TRBD2 (6 bases each). In germline, CDR1 is MDHEN, CDR2 SYDVKM. The CDR3 loop spans 12 amino acids. Trimming left V 10 bases short and J 5 bases short, with 15 bases between. CDR3 in DNA: TGTGCCACCAGGGACCGGGGGCACGAGCAGTACTTC. Protein: CATRDRGHEQYF.

This chain connects TRBV11-2 to TRBJ2-2, with no clear D. Trimming cost V 3 bases and J 5 bases, with 7 bases left between them. The CDR3 runs to 13 residues. The germline gives CDR1 SGHAT, CDR2 FQNNGV. CDR3 sequence (DNA): TGTGCCAGCAGCTTCTTAAAGACCGGGGAGCTGTTTTTT. Translation gives CASSFLKTGELFF. Full variable domain (outside the CDR3, taken from reference TRBV11-2 and TRBJ2-2): EAGVAQSPRYKIIEKRQSVAFWCNPISGHATLYWYQQILGQGPKLLIQFQNNGVVDDSQLPKDRFSAERLKGVDSTLKIQPAKLEDSAVYLCASSFLKTGELFFGEGSRLTVL.

The chain recombines TRBV3-1 (or the pseudogene TRBV3-2) with TRBJ2-5, with 8 bases matching TRBD1. Germline V CDR1 and CDR2: LGHDT, YNNKEL (reference sequence). CDR3 length: 15 amino acids. V lost 4 bases, J lost 1 base, and 5 bases stayed unmatched. This CDR3 reads CASSPGQGPQETQYF. DNA of the CDR3: TGTGCCAGCAGCCCCGGACAGGGACCCCAAGAGACCCAGTACTTC.

V is TRBV30 and J is TRBJ2-5; D unclear. The CDR3 loop spans 11 amino acids. Trimming stripped 3 bases from V and 3 bases from J, with 5 bases between. Germline lookup yields CDR1 GTSNPN and CDR2 SVGIG (reference sequence). The CDR3 here is CAWSEEETQYF. The CDR3 nucleotides are TGTGCCTGGAGCGAGGAAGAGACCCAGTACTTC.

V gene TRBV10-1 combines with J gene TRBJ2-1, with D perhaps TRBD1 or TRBD2 (5 bases each). The CDR3 sequence is 17 residues long. Germline loops: CDR1 WNHNN, CDR2 SYGVQD (reference sequence). V shed 0 bases and J shed 4 bases, with 16 bases lying between them. The CDR3 DNA is TGCGCCAGCAGTGAGTCTTCTATAGTGGGACCTTACAATGAGCAGTTCTTC. Residues: CASSESSIVGPYNEQFF.

J is TRBJ1-6 and V is TRBV21-1; the table's D call, TRBD1, has no DNA check behind it. TRBV21-1 is flagged as a pseudogene. The CDR3 has 15 amino acids. CDR3 residues: CASSADRVCDSPLHF. The CDR3 bases are TGTGCCAGCAGCGCAGACAGGGTTTGTGATTCACCCCTCCACTTT.

This clone was detected only a few times. The V call is TRBV14, the J call TRBJ1-2; TRBD1 aligns across 7 bases. From germline, CDR1 is SGHDN and CDR2 FVKESK. There are 18 residues in the CDR3. Trimming at V came to 0 bases and at J to 4 bases, leaving 14 bases not matched to a gene. The CDR3 sequence: CASSQDGNRGTFFYGYTF. DNA of the CDR3: TGTGCCAGCAGCCAAGACGGAAACAGGGGAACCTTCTTCTATGGCTACACCTTC.

The chain combines TRBV18 with TRBJ2-7; 9 bases line up with TRBD2. Losses at the gene ends were 0 bases for V and 7 bases for J; bases not matched to a gene: 7. The CDR3 has 15 amino acids. Germline CDR1 is KGHSH and CDR2 is LQKENI. CDR3 protein: CASSPPSGSMREQYF. Here the CDR3 DNA reads TGTGCCAGCTCACCACCTAGCGGGAGTATGAGAGAGCAGTACTTC.